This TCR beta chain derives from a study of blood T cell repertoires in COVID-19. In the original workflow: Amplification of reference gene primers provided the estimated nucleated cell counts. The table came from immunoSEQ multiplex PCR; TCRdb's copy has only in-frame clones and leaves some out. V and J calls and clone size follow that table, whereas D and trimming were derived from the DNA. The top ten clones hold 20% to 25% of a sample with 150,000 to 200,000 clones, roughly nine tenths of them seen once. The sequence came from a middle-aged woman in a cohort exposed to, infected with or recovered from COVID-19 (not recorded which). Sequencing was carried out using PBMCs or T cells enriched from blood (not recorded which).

In DNA, the CDR3 is TGTGCCACCAGCAGAGTCGGGGTCGATACGCAGTATTTT. This gives the protein CATSRVGVDTQYF. The chain couples TRBV15 to TRBJ2-3, with D maybe TRBD2 (5 bases). The CDR3 runs 13 residues. Deletions cut 1 base from V and 6 bases from J, with 8 bases between. Germline loops: CDR1 LNHNV, CDR2 YYDKDF (reference sequence).